The 26 T cell receptor beta chains in this list originate from one sample, sequenced in a study of OX40 agonist ivuxolimab in advanced cancers. TCRdb keeps only in-frame clones here, not all; method: immunoSEQ multiplex PCR. The top ten clones hold about an eighth of a sample with under 55,000 clones, approximately 80% of them seen once. This material consisted of CD4+ or CD8+ T cells sorted from blood, taken in a trial of the OX40 agonist ivuxolimab. These receptors originate from an adult with an advanced solid tumor such as melanoma, head and neck, liver or kidney cancer.

This clone was picked up one time. CDR3 sequence reads: CASSKGGGRGPTDTQYF. CDR3 bases: TGTGCCAGCAGCAAGGGGGGGGGACGAGGACCCACAGATACGCAGTATTTT. V gene TRBV7-9 combines with J gene TRBJ2-3; a weak D match, TRBD2 (7 bases). The CDR3 contains 17 residues. Germline-derived CDR1 and CDR2 are SEHNR and FQNEAQ (reference sequence). V was trimmed by 5 bases and J by 2 bases, leaving 20 bases between them.

The CDR3 sequence: CASSLGSNTEAFF. For the CDR3, the DNA is TGTGCCAGCAGCTTGGGGTCGAACACTGAAGCTTTCTTT. The chain uses TRBV5-4 and TRBJ1-1, with D unclear. CDR3 length: 13 residues. Germline CDR1 SGHNT, CDR2 YYREEE (reference sequence). V shed 0 bases and J shed 1 base, with 4 bases lying between them.

Only a few counts were recorded for this clone. This sequence joins TRBV5-1 and TRBJ2-7; D is possibly TRBD2 (6 bases). Per the germline V gene, CDR1 is SGHRS and CDR2 is YFSETQ. The CDR3 spans 14 residues. The ends were cut back, 4 bases at V and 5 bases at J, with 16 bases in the middle. For the CDR3, the DNA is TGCGCCAGCAGCACGGAGGAGGGGTCCCACGAGCAGTACTTC. Translated: CASSTEEGSHEQYF.

V and J are TRBV27 and TRBJ2-1; 15 bases are a match to TRBD2. The trim removed 5 bases at V and 8 bases at J, leaving 7 bases unmatched. The CDR3 covers 16 residues. Looked up from germline, CDR1 is MNHEY and CDR2 is SMNVEV (reference sequence). The CDR3 loop is CASSLGTSGRSHEQFF. The CDR3 DNA sequence: TGTGCCAGCAGTCTAGGGACTAGCGGGAGGTCCCATGAGCAGTTCTTC.

The chain has TRBV5-1 and TRBJ2-3, with D uncertain. Between the trimmed V and J ends, which lost 4 bases and 4 bases, there was a span of 13 bases. Germline loops: CDR1 SGHRS, CDR2 YFSETQ. This CDR3 comprises 14 residues. In DNA form, the CDR3 reads TGCGCCAGCAGCGCTACTAACTCGGCAGATACGCAGTATTTT. The encoded protein is CASSATNSADTQYF.

Notes on this clone: Different DNA sequences within this sample yield the same CDR3. V gene TRBV6-5 combines with J gene TRBJ2-7; D is undetermined. CDR3 size: 11 residues. Germline CDR1 is MNHEY and CDR2 is SVGAGI. V lost 5 bases to trimming and J lost 1 base, with 3 bases between them. The CDR3 reads CASSTSYEQYF. The CDR3 nucleotides are TGTGCCAGCAGTACATCCTACGAGCAGTACTTC.

This sequence joins TRBV2 and TRBJ1-1; a weak D match, TRBD1 (5 bases). CDR1 is SNHLY, CDR2 FYNNEI, per germline. The length of the CDR3 is 13 residues. V was shortened by 6 bases and J by 6 bases, with 14 bases between the two germline ends. The CDR3 DNA reads TGTGCCAGCAGGGACCTTCAGGGATCTGAAGCTTTCTTT. It encodes CASRDLQGSEAFF.

This chain joins TRBV21-1 and TRBJ2-1; no DNA check was done on the table's D call, TRBD1. TRBV21-1 is a pseudogene locus. The CDR3 has 19 residues. The CDR3 DNA follows: TGTGCCAGCATCCTTCCAGACACCTCCGGGACAGGGTTATCCAATGAGCAGTTCTTC. Translation gives CASILPDTSGTGLSNEQFF.

This chain joins TRBV29-1 and TRBJ1-1, with TRBD1 matching over 7 bases. The junction had 9 bases not matched to a gene; V was cut back by 7 bases and J by 4 bases. Germline-derived CDR1 and CDR2 are SQVTM and ANQGSEA. The CDR3 has 13 amino acids. The CDR3 DNA follows: TGCAGCGGAAGGGGAGGGGGCGTCACTGAAGCTTTCTTT. The encoded protein is CSGRGGGVTEAFF.

The rearrangement joins TRBV5-1 to TRBJ2-3; tentatively, D is TRBD2 (6 bases). V lost 6 bases and J 0 bases, leaving 14 bases between the germline ends. The CDR3 length is 15 residues. Germline V gives CDR1 SGHRS, CDR2 YFSETQ. Here the CDR3 DNA reads TGCGCCAGCAAGAGACTAGTTCAAAGCACAGATACGCAGTATTTT. Protein product: CASKRLVQSTDTQYF.

V and J are TRBV7-2 and TRBJ2-1; TRBD2 matches 8 bases. Germline V CDR1 and CDR2: SGHTA, FQGNSA. CDR3 length: 15 amino acids. After removal of 4 bases from V and 3 bases from J, the junction contained 5 bases not matched to a gene. The CDR3 coding sequence is TGTGCCAGCAGCTCTAATAGCGGGGTCTACAATGAGCAGTTCTTC. This translates into CASSSNSGVYNEQFF.

J is TRBJ2-5 and V is TRBV18; D is ambiguous. The germline V gene encodes CDR1 KGHSH and CDR2 LQKENI. The ends were cut back, 5 bases at V and 2 bases at J, with 3 bases in the middle. There are 11 residues in the CDR3. The CDR3 sequence: CASSEQETQYF. The CDR3, as DNA: TGTGCCAGCTCAGAGCAAGAGACCCAGTACTTC. Full variable domain (remainder filled in from reference TRBV18 and TRBJ2-5): NAGVMQNPRHLVRRRGQEARLRCSPMKGHSHVYWYRQLPEEGLKFMVYLQKENIIDESGMPKERFSAEFPKEGPSILRIQQVVRGDSAAYFCASSEQETQYFGPGTRLLVL.

The chain is built from TRBV5-1 and TRBJ2-1; 15 bases are a match to TRBD2. V gave up 2 bases and J gave up 7 bases; unmatched junction bases: 4. The CDR3 extends over 16 amino acids. Germline CDR1 reads SGHRS; CDR2 reads YFSETQ. The CDR3 spells CASSFDGTSGRNEQFF. CDR3 coding DNA: TGCGCCAGCAGCTTCGACGGGACTAGCGGGAGGAATGAGCAGTTCTTC.

This chain connects TRBV7-8 to TRBJ2-7, with 8 bases fitting TRBD1. The junction had 6 bases not matched to a gene; V was cut back by 5 bases and J by 3 bases. The germline V gene has CDR1 SGHVS and CDR2 FQNEAQ. The length of the CDR3 is 14 residues. The CDR3 DNA reads TGTGCCAGCAGCAACGGACAGGGTAACTACGAGCAGTACTTC. The encoded protein is CASSNGQGNYEQYF.

CDR3 nucleotides: TGCGCCAGCAGCCTCGAACAGTCCCTCTCCTACGAGCAGTACTTC. Translating gives CASSLEQSLSYEQYF. This chain uses TRBV5-1 with TRBJ2-7, with D unclear. The ends were cut back, 4 bases at V and 0 bases at J, with 14 bases in the middle. Germline lookup yields CDR1 SGHRS and CDR2 YFSETQ. This CDR3 spans 15 amino acids.

This rearrangement joins TRBV29-1 to TRBJ2-1, with 7 nucleotides matching TRBD2. J was trimmed by 4 bases and V by 4 bases; bases with no gene match: 7. The CDR3 is 14 amino acids. From germline, CDR1 is SQVTM and CDR2 ANQGSEA. In DNA, the CDR3 is TGCAGCGTTGGAAGGGAGGGGTATTACAATGAGCAGTTCTTC. This encodes CSVGREGYYNEQFF.

This rearrangement joins TRBV5-6 to TRBJ2-4; tentative D call: TRBD1 (6 bases). Germline values: CDR1 SGHDT, CDR2 YYEEEE. CDR3 length equals 14 residues. Trimming removed 4 bases at V and 6 bases at J, with 14 bases between. CDR3 residues: CASSETGTTNIQYF. Written as DNA, the CDR3 is TGTGCCAGCAGCGAGACCGGGACAACAAACATTCAGTACTTC.

The chain links TRBV5-3 to TRBJ2-7, with no clear D. Being an ORF, TRBV5-3 has a function that is uncertain. This CDR3 contains 11 residues. The germline V and J ends were trimmed by 4 bases and 3 bases, with 5 bases remaining between them. CDR3 sequence reads: CARSTYYEQYF. Written as DNA, the CDR3 is TGTGCCAGAAGCACGTACTACGAGCAGTACTTC.

The table lists this clone with a few counts. This rearrangement joins TRBV30 to TRBJ2-5, with D hard to call. Germline V CDR1 and CDR2: GTSNPN, SVGIG (reference sequence). Deletions cut 2 bases from V and 1 base from J, with 11 bases between. The CDR3 is 14 amino acids. Here the CDR3 reads CAWSWAASQETQYF. In nucleotides, the CDR3 is TGTGCCTGGAGTTGGGCAGCTAGCCAAGAGACCCAGTACTTC.

The chain recombines TRBV4-1 with TRBJ1-4, with 9 bases fitting TRBD1. J was trimmed by 4 bases and V by 5 bases; bases with no gene match: 11. The CDR3 is 17 residues long. From germline, CDR1 is MGHRA and CDR2 YSYEKL. CDR3 amino acids: CASSAPGQGYFNEKLFF. The CDR3 coding sequence is TGCGCCAGCAGCGCGCCGGGACAGGGATACTTTAATGAAAAACTGTTTTTT.

V usage is TRBV4-3 and J usage is TRBJ2-7; TRBD1 might be the D (5 bases). V lost 1 base and J 7 bases, leaving 8 bases between the germline ends. The CDR3 spans 12 residues. Germline CDR1 LGHNA, CDR2 YSLEER. CDR3 coding DNA: TGCGCCAGCAGCCAAGGGAAGGGGGAGCAGTACTTC. Its protein product is CASSQGKGEQYF.

The J gene is TRBJ2-4, the V gene TRBV2; 9 bases line up with TRBD1. Germline CDR1 and CDR2: SNHLY and FYNNEI. V lost 2 bases, J lost 12 bases, and 5 bases stayed unmatched. This CDR3 comprises 13 residues. The CDR3 loop reads CASSESGQGHQYF. CDR3 DNA sequence: TGTGCCAGCAGTGAATCGGGACAGGGTCATCAGTACTTC.

This chain uses TRBV20-1 with TRBJ1-1, with D maybe TRBD1 (5 bases). The length of the CDR3 is 11 residues. V shed 5 bases and J shed 8 bases, with 12 bases lying between them. CDR1 and CDR2 from the germline V gene are DFQATT and SNEGSKA (reference sequence). DNA of the CDR3: TGCAGTGCTGGGCCCCGGGGGGAAGCTTTCTTT. Its translation: CSAGPRGEAFF.

The chain is built from TRBV29-1 and TRBJ2-3, with TRBD1 matching 9 bases. The CDR3 has 14 residues. Trimming took 4 bases from V and 6 from J; bases not matched to a gene: 8. The germline gives CDR1 SQVTM, CDR2 ANQGSEA. The CDR3 DNA follows: TGCAGCGTTGGACAGGGGGATATCTCCGATACGCAGTATTTT. Translating gives CSVGQGDISDTQYF.

V usage is TRBV6-5 and J usage is TRBJ2-1; the D gene is possibly TRBD2 (7 bases). This CDR3 is built from 15 residues. Germline CDR1 reads MNHEY; CDR2 reads SVGAGI. Trimming left V 6 bases short and J 0 bases short, with 12 bases between. The CDR3 reads CASRTGGVSYNEQFF. The CDR3, as DNA: TGTGCCAGCAGAACGGGGGGCGTCTCCTACAATGAGCAGTTCTTC.

This chain connects TRBV28 to TRBJ1-4, with D possibly being TRBD1 (6 bases). Germline V gene lookup returns CDR1 MDHEN and CDR2 SYDVKM. CDR3 size: 16 residues. V lost 2 bases, J lost 5 bases, and 15 bases lay in between. The DNA of the CDR3 is TGTGCCAGCAGTTTACCCTTGGCTGACAGGAATGAAAAACTGTTTTTT. Amino acid sequence: CASSLPLADRNEKLFF.